This T cell receptor beta chain was recovered during a study of blood T cell repertoires in COVID-19. Study in general: There were acute and convalescent COVID-19 samples, and they came from the United States, Italy and Spain. T cells, B-cell-depleted T cells, or PBMCs provided the cDNA or gDNA that served as material.

The length of the CDR3 is 9 residues. The protocol was immunoSEQ multiplex PCR, while the TCRdb copy is restricted to in-frame clones and leaves out a portion. The table lists about 320,000 clones, 85% of them singletons. This TCR was recovered from a human donor in a cohort sampled during active COVID-19. The sequencing input was peripheral blood. The rearrangement joins TRBV1 to TRBJ2-7; the table's D call, TRBD2, has no DNA check behind it. TRBV1 is deemed a pseudogene. CDR3 DNA sequence: TGCACCAGCAGCCGTCCTCAGTACTTC. Residues: CTSSRPQYF.